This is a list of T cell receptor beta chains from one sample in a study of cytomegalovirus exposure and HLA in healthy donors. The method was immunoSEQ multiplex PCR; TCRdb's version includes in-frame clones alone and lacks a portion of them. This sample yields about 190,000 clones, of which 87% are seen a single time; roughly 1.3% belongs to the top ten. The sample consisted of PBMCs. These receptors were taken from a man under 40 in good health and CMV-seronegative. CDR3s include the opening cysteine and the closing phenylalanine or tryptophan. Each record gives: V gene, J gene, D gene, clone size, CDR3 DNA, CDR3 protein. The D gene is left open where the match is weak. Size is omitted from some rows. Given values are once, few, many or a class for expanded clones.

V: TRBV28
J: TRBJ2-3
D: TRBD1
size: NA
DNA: TGTGCCAGCAGTTTAATCCCGGGACAGGAACCAGATACGCAGTATTTT
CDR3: CASSLIPGQEPDTQYF

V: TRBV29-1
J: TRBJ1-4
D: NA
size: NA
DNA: TGCAGCGTTGAAGGCCAGTTTAATGAAAAACTGTTTTTT
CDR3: CSVEGQFNEKLFF

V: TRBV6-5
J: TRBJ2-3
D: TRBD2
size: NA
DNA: TGTGCCAGCAGTTACGATGCTAGCGGGGTTTCAGATACGCAGTATTTT
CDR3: CASSYDASGVSDTQYF

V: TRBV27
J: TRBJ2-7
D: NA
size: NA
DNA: TGTGCCAGCCAGGGGAATGGGTACGAGCAGTACTTC
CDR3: CASQGNGYEQYF

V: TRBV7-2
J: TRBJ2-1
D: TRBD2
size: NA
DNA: TGTGCCAGCAGCCCCCGGGCTGCGGGAGGGTACAATGAGCAGTTCTTC
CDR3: CASSPRAAGGYNEQFF

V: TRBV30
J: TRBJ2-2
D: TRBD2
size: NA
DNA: TGTGCCTGGAGTGTAACTGGGACTAGTCCCGGGGAGCTGTTTTTT
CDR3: CAWSVTGTSPGELFF

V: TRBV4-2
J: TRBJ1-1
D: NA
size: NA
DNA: TGTGCCAGCAAAACAGGGTCCGACGCTGAAGCTTTCTTT
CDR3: CASKTGSDAEAFF

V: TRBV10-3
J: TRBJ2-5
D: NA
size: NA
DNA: TGTGCCACTCGCATGGCTGGCGGCGGGACCCTCCAAGAGACCCAGTACTTC
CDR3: CATRMAGGGTLQETQYF

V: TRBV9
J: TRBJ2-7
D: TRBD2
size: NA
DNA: TGTGCCAGCAGCGCGGGGACTAGAGTTTACGAGCAGTACTTC
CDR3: CASSAGTRVYEQYF

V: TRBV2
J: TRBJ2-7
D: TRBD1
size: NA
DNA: TGTGCCAGCAGCCTCGACAGGGGGAGGTCCTACGAGCAGTACTTC
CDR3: CASSLDRGRSYEQYF

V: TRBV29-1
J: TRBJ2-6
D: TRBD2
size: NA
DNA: TGCAGCGTCCATCCGGGGGGGCCTTCGGGGGCCAACGTCCTGACTTTC
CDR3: CSVHPGGPSGANVLTF

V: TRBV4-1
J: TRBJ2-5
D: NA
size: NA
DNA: TGCGCCAGCAGCCAACCACAGGGCACCCAGGAGACCCAGTACTTC
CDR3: CASSQPQGTQETQYF

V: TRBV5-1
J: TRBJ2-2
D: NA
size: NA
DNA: TGCGCCAGCAGCTTGAGCGGCACCGGGGAGCTGTTTTTT
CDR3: CASSLSGTGELFF

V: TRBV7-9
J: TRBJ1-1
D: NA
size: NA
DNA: TGTGCCAGCAGCTTAGTTGGGCGCAACGCTAACACTGAAGCTTTCTTT
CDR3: CASSLVGRNANTEAFF

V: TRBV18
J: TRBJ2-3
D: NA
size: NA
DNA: TGTGCCAGCTCACCACAGCGAGGACAAAGCACAGATACGCAGTATTTT
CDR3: CASSPQRGQSTDTQYF

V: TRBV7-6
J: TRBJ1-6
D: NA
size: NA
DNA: TGTGCCAGCAGCAGCGGGACACCCAAAAATTCACCCCTCCACTTT
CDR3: CASSSGTPKNSPLHF

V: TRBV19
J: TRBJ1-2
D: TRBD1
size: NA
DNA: TGTGCCAGTAGTGCCCGGACAGGAGCTAACTATGGCTACACCTTC
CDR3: CASSARTGANYGYTF

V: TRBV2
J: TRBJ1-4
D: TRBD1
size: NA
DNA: TGTGCCAGCTACACGGGACAGGTGGGGGAAAAACTGTTTTTT
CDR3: CASYTGQVGEKLFF

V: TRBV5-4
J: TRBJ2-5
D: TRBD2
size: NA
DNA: TGTGCCAGCAGCTGGAGCGGGGGGGCCTTAGAGACCCAGTACTTC
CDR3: CASSWSGGALETQYF

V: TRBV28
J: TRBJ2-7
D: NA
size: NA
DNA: TGTGCCAGCAGTTTTAGTTTCTACGAGCAGTACTTC
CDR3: CASSFSFYEQYF

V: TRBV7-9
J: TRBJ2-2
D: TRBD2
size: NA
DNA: TGTGCCGTACCGTCCGGGGGAGGGGTTACCGGGGAGCTGTTTTTT
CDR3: CAVPSGGGVTGELFF

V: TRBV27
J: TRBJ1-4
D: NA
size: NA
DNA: TGTGCCAGCAGTTCTCCCGGCAGGGCTAATGAAAAACTGTTTTTT
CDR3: CASSSPGRANEKLFF

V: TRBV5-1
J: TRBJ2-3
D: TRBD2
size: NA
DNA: TGCGCCAGCAGCTTACGGGGGGAGGGCACAGATACGCAGTATTTT
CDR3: CASSLRGEGTDTQYF

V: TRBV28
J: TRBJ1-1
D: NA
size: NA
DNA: TGTGCCAGCAGTGGTGGGGCTGCTTCGCGCACTGAAGCTTTCTTT
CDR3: CASSGGAASRTEAFF

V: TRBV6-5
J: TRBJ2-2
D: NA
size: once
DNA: TGTGCCAGCCGGGTTGGCGGGGAGCTGTTTTTT
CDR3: CASRVGGELFF

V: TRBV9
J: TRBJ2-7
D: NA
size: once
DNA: TGTGCCAGCAGCGTAGCCCCCGGGGTCTACGAGCAGTACTTC
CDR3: CASSVAPGVYEQYF

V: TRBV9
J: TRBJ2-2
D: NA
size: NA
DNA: TGTGCCAGCAGCGTAGAAGCAACCGGGGAGCTGTTTTTT
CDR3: CASSVEATGELFF

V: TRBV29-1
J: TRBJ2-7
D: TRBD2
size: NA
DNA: TGCAGCGTTGAAGATTGGGGGGGGGACTCCTACGAGCAGTACTTC
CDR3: CSVEDWGGDSYEQYF

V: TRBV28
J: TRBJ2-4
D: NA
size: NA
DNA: TGTGCCAGCAGTTTCACAGAACTAGCCAAAAACAGTCAGTACTTC
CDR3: CASSFTELAKNSQYF

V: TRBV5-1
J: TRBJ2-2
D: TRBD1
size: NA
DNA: TGCGCCAGCAGCCTCGGGACAGCCGGGGCTGGGGAGCTGTTTTTT
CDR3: CASSLGTAGAGELFF

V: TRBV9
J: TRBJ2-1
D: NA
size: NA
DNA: TGTGCCAGCAGCGCCGGGAAGGGGGCCTACAATGAGCAGTTCTTC
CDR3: CASSAGKGAYNEQFF

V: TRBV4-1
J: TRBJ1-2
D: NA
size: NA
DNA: TGCGCCAGCAGCCAAGAGGGGACGCCGGGGGGTGGCTACACCTTC
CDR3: CASSQEGTPGGGYTF

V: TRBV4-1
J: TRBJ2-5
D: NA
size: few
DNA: TGCGCCAGCAGCCGACGACTAGAGGAAGAGACCCAGTACTTC
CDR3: CASSRRLEEETQYF

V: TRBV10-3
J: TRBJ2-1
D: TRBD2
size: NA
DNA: TGTGCCATCAGGGGCGGGAGCGATGAGCAGTTCTTC
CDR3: CAIRGGSDEQFF

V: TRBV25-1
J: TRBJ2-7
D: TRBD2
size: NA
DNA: TGTGCCAGCAGTGAATCTGGGACTAGCGGGGACCACGAGCAGTACTTC
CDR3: CASSESGTSGDHEQYF

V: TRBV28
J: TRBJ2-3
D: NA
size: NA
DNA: TGTGCCAGCAGTATCCACAGGATTGGGAACACAGATACGCAGTATTTT
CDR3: CASSIHRIGNTDTQYF

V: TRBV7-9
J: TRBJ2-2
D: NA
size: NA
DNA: TGTGCCAGCAGACAGTTGGAATATGGGGAGCTGTTTTTT
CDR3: CASRQLEYGELFF

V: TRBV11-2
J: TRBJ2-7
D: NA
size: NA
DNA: TGTGCCAGCAGCTCGCGAGAATCGGGGGTCTACGAGCAGTACTTC
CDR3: CASSSRESGVYEQYF